This TCR beta chain was profiled in a study of blood T cell repertoires in COVID-19. Study overall: Samples taken during acute and convalescent COVID-19 were collected in the United States, Italy and Spain. T cells, B-cell-depleted T cells, or PBMCs supplied cDNA or gDNA.

Per the study methods: Estimation of nucleated cell counts was performed using reference gene primer amplification. Sequenced by immunoSEQ multiplex PCR; TCRdb stores in-frame clones only, minus some. V and J calls and clone size are copied from that table; D and trimming were computed from the DNA. The table has 70,000 to 85,000 clones, around 83% seen once. This clone appeared a few times. The CDR3 runs 16 residues. Germline-derived CDR1 and CDR2 are MDHEN and SYDVKM. The V gene end was trimmed by 4 bases and the J gene end by 6 bases; junction bases not matched to a gene: 12. Input material: peripheral blood. This sequence joins TRBV28 and TRBJ2-7; TRBD1 matches at 10 bases. The clonotype comes from a human donor in a cohort sampled during active COVID-19. CDR3 DNA: TGTGCCAGCAGTTCGAGACAGGGGGCGGGAATTACCGAGCAGTACTTC. This sequence encodes CASSSRQGAGITEQYF.